A selection of T cell receptor beta chains follows, all from one sample in a study of early T cells in non-severe SARS-CoV-2 infection. TCRdb used MiXCR to reprocess the 5' RACE reads, holding one entry per CDR3 protein. This sample has over 35,000 distinct CDR3 sequences, with about 6% found just once. The specimen was whole blood, collected at baseline. The receptors shown here come from an adult who was a healthcare worker with PCR-confirmed SARS-CoV-2 infection or an uninfected control (not recorded which). Both conserved end residues are part of each CDR3. D genes are given only for firm matches. Size values are once, few and many counts, or a class for expanded clones, and some rows have none.

few	TRBV20-1	TRBJ2-4	.	TGCAGTGCACCACAGCCGGGACTAGCCAAAAACATTCAGTACTTC	CSAPQPGLAKNIQYF
many	TRBV5-1	TRBJ1-2	.	TGCGCCAGCAGCAACCCGGACCTCCAAAGTTATGGCTACACCTTC	CASSNPDLQSYGYTF
.	TRBV3-1	TRBJ1-2	.	TGTGCCAGCAGCCCATCGACAGGCCGCTATGGCTACACCTTC	CASSPSTGRYGYTF
many	TRBV28	TRBJ2-1	.	TGTGCCAGCAGCCGCAAATTTGGGTCCTCGATTCCCGTTGAGCAGTTCTTC	CASSRKFGSSIPVEQFF
many	TRBV7-2	TRBJ1-1	TRBD1	TGTGCCAGCAGCGACAGGGGGCTCACTGAAGCTTTCTTT	CASSDRGLTEAFF
.	TRBV24-1	TRBJ2-1	.	TGTGCCACCAGTAAGAACAATGAGCAGTTCTTC	CATSKNNEQFF
many	TRBV28	TRBJ2-1	.	TGTGCCAGCAGTCCGAGGACCAGGGACAATGAGCAGTTCTTC	CASSPRTRDNEQFF
few	TRBV30	TRBJ1-1	.	TGTGCCTGGAGTGAACAGCGGGACACTGAAGCTTTCTTT	CAWSEQRDTEAFF
many	TRBV28	TRBJ2-3	.	TGTGCCAGCAGTTTATTCGCTCAGGGTGGAACAGATACGCAGTATTTT	CASSLFAQGGTDTQYF
.	TRBV28	TRBJ2-7	.	TGTGCCAGCAGGAGTTCCTACGAGCAGTACTTC	CASRSSYEQYF